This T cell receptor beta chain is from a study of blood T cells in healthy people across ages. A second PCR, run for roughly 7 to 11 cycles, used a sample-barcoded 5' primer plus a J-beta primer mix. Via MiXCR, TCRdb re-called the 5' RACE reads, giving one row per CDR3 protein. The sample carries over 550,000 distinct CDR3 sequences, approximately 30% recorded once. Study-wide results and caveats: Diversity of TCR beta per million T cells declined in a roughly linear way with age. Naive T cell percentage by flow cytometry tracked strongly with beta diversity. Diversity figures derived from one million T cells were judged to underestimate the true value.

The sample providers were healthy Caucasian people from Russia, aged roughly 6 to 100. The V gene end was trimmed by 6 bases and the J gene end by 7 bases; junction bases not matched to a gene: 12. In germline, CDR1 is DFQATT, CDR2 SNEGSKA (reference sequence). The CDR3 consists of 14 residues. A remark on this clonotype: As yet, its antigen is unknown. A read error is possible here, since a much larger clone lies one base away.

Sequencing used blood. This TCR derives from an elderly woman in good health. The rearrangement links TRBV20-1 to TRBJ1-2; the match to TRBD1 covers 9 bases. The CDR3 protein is CSASLQGAGCGYTF. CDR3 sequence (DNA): TGCAGTGCATCCTTACAGGGGGCGGGTTGTGGCTACACCTTC.